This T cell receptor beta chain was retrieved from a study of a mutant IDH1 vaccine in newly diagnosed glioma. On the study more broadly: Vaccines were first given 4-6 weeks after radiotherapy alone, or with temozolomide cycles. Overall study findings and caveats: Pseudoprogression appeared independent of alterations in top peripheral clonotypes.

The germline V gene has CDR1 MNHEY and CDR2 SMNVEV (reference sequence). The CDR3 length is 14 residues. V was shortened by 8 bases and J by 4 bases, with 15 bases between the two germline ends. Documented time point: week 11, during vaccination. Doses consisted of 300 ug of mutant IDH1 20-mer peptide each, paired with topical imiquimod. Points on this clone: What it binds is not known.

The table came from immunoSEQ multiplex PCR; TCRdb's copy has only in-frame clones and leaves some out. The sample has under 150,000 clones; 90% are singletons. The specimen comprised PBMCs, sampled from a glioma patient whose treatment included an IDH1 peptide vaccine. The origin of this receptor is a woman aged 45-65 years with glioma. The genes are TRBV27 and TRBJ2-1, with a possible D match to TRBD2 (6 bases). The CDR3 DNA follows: TGTGCCAGCGTCCCCCTTAGCGGTTACAATGAGCAGTTCTTC. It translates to CASVPLSGYNEQFF.